Here is one TCR beta chain with its context. This entry is derived from a study of blood T cell repertoires in COVID-19. Trimming cost V 5 bases and J 5 bases; bases outside gene matches: 13. The CDR3 sequence is 17 residues long. The germline CDR1 and CDR2 sequences are LGHDT and YNNKEL (reference sequence). Profiling relied on immunoSEQ multiplex PCR, and the TCRdb table lists in-frame clones only, not all of them. The table includes 250,000 or so clones, around 88% detected once. The J gene is TRBJ2-2, the V gene TRBV3-1 (or the pseudogene TRBV3-2), with TRBD1 identical over 8 bases. The specimen was peripheral blood. This TCR derives from an elderly man with acute or convalescent COVID-19. The CDR3 protein is CASSRTGIEHGTGELFF. CDR3 nucleotides: TGTGCCAGCAGCAGGACAGGGATAGAACATGGGACCGGGGAGCTGTTTTTT.